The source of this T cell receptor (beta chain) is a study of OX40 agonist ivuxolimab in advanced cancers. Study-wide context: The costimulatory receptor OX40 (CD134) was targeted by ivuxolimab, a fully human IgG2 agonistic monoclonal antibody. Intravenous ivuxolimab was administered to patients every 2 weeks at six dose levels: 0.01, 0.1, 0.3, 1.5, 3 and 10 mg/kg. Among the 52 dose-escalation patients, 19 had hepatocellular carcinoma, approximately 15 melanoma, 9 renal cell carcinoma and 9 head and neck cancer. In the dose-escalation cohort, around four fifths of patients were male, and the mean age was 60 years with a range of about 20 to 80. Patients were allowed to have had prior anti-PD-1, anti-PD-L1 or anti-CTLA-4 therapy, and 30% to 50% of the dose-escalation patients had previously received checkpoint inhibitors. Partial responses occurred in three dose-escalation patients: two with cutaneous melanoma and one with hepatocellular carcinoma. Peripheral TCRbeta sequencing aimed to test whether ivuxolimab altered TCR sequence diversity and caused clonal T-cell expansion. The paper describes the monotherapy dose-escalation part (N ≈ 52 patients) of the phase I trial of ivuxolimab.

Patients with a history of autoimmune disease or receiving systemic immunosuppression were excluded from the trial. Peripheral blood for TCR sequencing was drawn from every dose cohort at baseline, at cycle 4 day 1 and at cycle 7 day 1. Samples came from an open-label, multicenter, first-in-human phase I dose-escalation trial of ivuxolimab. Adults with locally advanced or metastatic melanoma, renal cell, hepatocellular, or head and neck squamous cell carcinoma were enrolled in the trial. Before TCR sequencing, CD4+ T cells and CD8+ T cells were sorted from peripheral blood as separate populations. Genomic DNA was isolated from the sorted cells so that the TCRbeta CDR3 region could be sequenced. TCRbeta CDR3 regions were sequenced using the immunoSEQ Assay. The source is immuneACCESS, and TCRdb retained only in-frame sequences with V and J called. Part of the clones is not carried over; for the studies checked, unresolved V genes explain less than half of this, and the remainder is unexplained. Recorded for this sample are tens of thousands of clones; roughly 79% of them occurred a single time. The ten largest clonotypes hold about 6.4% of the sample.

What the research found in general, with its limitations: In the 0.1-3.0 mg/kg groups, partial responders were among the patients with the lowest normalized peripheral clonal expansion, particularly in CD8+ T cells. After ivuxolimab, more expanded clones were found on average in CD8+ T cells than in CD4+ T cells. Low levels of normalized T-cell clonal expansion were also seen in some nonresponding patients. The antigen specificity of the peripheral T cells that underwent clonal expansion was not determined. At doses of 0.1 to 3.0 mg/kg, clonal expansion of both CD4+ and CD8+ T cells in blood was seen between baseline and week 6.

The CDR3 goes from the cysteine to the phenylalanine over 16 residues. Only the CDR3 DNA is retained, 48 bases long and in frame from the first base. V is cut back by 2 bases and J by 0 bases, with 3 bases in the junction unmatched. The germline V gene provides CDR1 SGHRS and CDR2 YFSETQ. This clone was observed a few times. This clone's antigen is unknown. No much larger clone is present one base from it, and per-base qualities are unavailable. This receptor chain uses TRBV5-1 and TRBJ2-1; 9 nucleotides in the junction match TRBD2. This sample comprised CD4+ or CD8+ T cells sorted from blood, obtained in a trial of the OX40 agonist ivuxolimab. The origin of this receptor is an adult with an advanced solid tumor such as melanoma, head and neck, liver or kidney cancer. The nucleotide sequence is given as TGCGCCAGCAGCTTTAGCGGGGGTAGCTCCTACAATGAGCAGTTCTTC. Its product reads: CASSFSGGSSYNEQFF.